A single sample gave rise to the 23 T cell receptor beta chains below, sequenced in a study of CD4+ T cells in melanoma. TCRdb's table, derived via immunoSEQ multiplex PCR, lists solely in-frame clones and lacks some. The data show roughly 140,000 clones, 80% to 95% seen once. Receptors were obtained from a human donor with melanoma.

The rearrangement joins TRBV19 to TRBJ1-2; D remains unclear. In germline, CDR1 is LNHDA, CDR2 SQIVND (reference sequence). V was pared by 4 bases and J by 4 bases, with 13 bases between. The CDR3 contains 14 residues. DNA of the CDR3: TGTGCCAGTAGTAAAGTAGATCGAGTCTATGGCTACACCTTC. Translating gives CASSKVDRVYGYTF. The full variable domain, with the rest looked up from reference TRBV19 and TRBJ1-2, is DGGITQSPKYLFRKEGQNVTLSCEQNLNHDAMYWYRQDPGQGLRLIYYSQIVNDFQKGDIAEGYSVSREKKESFPLTVTSAQKNPTAFYLCASSKVDRVYGYTFGSGTRLTVV.

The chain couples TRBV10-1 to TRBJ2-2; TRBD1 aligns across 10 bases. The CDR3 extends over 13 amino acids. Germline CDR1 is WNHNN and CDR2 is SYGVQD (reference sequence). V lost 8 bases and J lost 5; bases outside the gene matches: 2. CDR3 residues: CASGTGDTGELFF. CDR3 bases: TGCGCCAGCGGGACAGGGGATACCGGGGAGCTGTTTTTT.

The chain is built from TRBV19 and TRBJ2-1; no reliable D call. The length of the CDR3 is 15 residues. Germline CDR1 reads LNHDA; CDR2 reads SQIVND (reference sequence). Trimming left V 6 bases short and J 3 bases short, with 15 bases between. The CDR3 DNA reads TGTGCCAGTAGGGGTCTCTCGAGCCACTACAATGAGCAGTTCTTC. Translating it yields CASRGLSSHYNEQFF.

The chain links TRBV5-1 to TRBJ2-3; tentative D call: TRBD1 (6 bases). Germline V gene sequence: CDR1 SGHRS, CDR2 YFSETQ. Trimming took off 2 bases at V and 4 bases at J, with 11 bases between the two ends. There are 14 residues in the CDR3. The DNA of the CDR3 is TGCGCCAGCAGCTTCCGACAGGCCCCAGATACGCAGTATTTT. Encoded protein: CASSFRQAPDTQYF.

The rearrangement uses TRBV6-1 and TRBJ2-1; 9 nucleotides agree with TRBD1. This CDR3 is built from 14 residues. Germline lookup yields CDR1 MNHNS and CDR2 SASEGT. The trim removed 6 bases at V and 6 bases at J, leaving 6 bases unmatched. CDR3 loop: CASSGTGFPNEQFF. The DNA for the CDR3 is TGTGCCAGCAGCGGGACAGGGTTTCCCAATGAGCAGTTCTTC.

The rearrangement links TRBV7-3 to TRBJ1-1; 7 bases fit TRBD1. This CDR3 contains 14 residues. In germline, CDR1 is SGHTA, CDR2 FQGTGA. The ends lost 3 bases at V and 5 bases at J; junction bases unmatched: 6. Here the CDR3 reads CASSFGTDSTEAFF. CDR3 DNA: TGTGCCAGCAGCTTCGGGACAGACTCTACTGAAGCTTTCTTT.

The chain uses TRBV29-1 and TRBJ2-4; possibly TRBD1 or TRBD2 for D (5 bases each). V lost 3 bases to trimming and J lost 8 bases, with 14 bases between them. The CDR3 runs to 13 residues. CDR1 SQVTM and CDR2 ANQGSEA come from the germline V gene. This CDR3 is CSVERGPGDIQYF. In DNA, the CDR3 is TGCAGCGTTGAGAGGGGTCCCGGTGACATTCAGTACTTC.

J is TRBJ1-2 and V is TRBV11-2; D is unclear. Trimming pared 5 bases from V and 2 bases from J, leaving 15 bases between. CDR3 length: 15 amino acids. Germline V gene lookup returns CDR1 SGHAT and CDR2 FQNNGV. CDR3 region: CASSIPPGMNYGYTF. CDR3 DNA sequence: TGTGCCAGCAGCATCCCACCGGGGATGAACTATGGCTACACCTTC.

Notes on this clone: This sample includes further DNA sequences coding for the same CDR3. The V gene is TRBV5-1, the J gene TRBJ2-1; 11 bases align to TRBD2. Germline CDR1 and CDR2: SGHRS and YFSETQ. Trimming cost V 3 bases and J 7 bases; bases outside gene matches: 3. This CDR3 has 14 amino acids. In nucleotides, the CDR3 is TGCGCCAGCAGCTCTGTAGCGGGGGGGAATGAGCAGTTCTTC. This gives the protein CASSSVAGGNEQFF.

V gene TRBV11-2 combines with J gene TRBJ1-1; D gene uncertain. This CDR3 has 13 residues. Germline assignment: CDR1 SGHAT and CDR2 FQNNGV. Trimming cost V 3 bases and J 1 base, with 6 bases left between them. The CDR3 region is CASSLPRNTEAFF. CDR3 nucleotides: TGTGCCAGCAGCTTGCCCAGGAACACTGAAGCTTTCTTT.

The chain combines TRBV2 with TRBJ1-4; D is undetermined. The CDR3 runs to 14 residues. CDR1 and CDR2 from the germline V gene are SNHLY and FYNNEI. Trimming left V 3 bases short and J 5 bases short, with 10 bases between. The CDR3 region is CASSDIGVNEKLFF. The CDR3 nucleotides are TGTGCCAGCAGTGATATCGGGGTAAATGAAAAACTGTTTTTT.

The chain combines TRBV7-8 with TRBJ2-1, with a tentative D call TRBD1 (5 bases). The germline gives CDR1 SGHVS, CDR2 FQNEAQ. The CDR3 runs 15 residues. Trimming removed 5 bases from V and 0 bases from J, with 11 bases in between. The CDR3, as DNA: TGTGCCAGCAGCCCCAGGGTAAACTCCTACAATGAGCAGTTCTTC. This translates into CASSPRVNSYNEQFF.

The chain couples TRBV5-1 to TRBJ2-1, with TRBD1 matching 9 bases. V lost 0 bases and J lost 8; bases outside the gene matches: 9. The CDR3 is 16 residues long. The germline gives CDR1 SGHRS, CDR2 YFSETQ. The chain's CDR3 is CASSLALGQGLDEQFF. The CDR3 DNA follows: TGCGCCAGCAGCTTGGCCTTGGGACAGGGTTTGGATGAGCAGTTCTTC.

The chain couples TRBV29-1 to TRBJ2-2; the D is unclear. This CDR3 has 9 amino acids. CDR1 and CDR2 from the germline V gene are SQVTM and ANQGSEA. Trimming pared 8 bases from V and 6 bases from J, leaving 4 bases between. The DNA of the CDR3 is TGCAGCACGGCCGGGGAGCTGTTTTTT. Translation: CSTAGELFF.

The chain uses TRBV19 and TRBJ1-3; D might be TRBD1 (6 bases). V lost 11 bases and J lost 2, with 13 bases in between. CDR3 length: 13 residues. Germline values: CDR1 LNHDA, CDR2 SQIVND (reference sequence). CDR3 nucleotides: TGTGCCGTATCAGGGGTTCCTGGAAACACCATATATTTT. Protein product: CAVSGVPGNTIYF.

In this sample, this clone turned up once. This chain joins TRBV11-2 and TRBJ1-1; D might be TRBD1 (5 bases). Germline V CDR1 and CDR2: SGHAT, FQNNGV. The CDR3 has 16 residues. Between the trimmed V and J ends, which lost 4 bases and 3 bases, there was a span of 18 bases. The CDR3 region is CASSSVKGRDDTEAFF. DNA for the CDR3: TGTGCCAGCAGCTCCGTTAAGGGGCGGGACGACACTGAAGCTTTCTTT. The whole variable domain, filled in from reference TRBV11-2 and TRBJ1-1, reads EAGVAQSPRYKIIEKRQSVAFWCNPISGHATLYWYQQILGQGPKLLIQFQNNGVVDDSQLPKDRFSAERLKGVDSTLKIQPAKLEDSAVYLCASSSVKGRDDTEAFFGQGTRLTVV.

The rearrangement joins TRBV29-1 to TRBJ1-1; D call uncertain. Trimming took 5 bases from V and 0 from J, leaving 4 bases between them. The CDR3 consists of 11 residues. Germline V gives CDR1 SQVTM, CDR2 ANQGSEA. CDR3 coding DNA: TGCAGCGTTCTGCTGAACACTGAAGCTTTCTTT. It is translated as CSVLLNTEAFF.

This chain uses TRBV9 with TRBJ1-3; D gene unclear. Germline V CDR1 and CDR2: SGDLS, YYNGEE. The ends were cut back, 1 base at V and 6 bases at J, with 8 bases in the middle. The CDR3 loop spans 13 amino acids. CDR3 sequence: CASSVLPENTIYF. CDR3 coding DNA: TGTGCCAGCAGCGTACTCCCGGAAAACACCATATATTTT.

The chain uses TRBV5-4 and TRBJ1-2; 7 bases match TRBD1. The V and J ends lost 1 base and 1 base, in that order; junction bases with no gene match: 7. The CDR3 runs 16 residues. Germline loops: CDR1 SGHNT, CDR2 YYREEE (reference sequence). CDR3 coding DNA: TGTGCCAGCAGCTTGAGACAGGGAACTAATAACTATGGCTACACCTTC. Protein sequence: CASSLRQGTNNYGYTF.

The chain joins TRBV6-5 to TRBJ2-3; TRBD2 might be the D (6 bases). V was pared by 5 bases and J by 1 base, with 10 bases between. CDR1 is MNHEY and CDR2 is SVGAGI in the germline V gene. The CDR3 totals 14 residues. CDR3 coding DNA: TGTGCCAGCAGTGAGACTAGACGCACAGATACGCAGTATTTT. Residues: CASSETRRTDTQYF.

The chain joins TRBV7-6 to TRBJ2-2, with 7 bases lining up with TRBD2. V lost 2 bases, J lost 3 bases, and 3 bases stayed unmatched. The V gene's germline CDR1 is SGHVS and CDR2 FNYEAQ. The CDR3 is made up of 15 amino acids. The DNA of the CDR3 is TGTGCCAGCAGCTTAACGGGGGGTCACACCGGGGAGCTGTTTTTT. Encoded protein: CASSLTGGHTGELFF. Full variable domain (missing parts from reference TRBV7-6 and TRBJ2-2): GAGVSQSPRYKVTKRGQDVALRCDPISGHVSLYWYRQALGQGPEFLTYFNYEAQQDKSGLPNDRFSAERPEGSISTLTIQRTEQRDSAMYRCASSLTGGHTGELFFGEGSRLTVL.

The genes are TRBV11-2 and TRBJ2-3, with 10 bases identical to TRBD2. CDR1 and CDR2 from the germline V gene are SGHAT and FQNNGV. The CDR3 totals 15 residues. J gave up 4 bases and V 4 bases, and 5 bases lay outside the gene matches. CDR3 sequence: CASSSERGGPDTQYF. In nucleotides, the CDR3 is TGTGCCAGCAGCTCTGAGCGGGGGGGGCCAGATACGCAGTATTTT.

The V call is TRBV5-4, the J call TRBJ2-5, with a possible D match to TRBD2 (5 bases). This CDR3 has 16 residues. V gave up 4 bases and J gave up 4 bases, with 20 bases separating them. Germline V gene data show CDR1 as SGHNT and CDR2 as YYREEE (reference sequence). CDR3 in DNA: TGTGCCAGCAGCCCAGAGGTTTCGGGGTCGAGAGAGACCCAGTACTTC. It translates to CASSPEVSGSRETQYF.